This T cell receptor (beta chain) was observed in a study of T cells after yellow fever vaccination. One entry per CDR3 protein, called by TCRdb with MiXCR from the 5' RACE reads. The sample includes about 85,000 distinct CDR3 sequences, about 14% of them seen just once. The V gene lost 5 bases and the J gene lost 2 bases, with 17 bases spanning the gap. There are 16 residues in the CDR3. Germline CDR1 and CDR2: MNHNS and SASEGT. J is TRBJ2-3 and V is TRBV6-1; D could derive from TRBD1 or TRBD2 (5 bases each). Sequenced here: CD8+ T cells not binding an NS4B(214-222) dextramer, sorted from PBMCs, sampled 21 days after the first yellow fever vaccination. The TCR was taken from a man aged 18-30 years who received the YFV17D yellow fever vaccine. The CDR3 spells CASSPGTSGPTDTQYF. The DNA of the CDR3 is TGTGCCAGCAGTCCGGGGACCAGTGGCCCCACAGATACGCAGTATTTT.